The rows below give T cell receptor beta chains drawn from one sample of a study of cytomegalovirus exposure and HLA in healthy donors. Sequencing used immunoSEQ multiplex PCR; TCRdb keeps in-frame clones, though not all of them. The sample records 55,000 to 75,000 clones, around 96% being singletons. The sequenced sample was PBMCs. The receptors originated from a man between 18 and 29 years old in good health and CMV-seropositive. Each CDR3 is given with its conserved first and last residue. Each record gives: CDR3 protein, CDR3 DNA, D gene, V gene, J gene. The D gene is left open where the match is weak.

CDR3: CASSQGQSYGYTF
DNA: TGTGCCAGCAGCCAGGGACAGTCCTATGGCTACACCTTC
D: TRBD1
V: TRBV6-1
J: TRBJ1-2

CDR3: CASSLIGVAGPFNSPLHF
DNA: TGTGCCAGCAGTTTAATCGGGGTTGCCGGACCCTTTAATTCACCCCTCCACTTT
D: .
V: TRBV27
J: TRBJ1-6

CDR3: CASSSGQVTYEQYF
DNA: TGTGCCAGCAGTTCGGGACAGGTTACCTACGAGCAGTACTTC
D: TRBD1
V: TRBV27
J: TRBJ2-7

CDR3: CASSPARGVPYEQYF
DNA: TGCGCCAGCAGCCCAGCCAGGGGAGTTCCCTACGAGCAGTACTTC
D: .
V: TRBV4-1
J: TRBJ2-7

CDR3: CASSPISTGLDGYTF
DNA: TGTGCCAGCAGCCCAATTTCGACAGGGTTGGATGGCTACACCTTC
D: TRBD1
V: TRBV14
J: TRBJ1-2

CDR3: CASSHRGRGRLNYEQYF
DNA: TGTGCCAGCAGTCACCGAGGCAGGGGCAGACTTAACTACGAGCAGTACTTC
D: .
V: TRBV7-2
J: TRBJ2-7

CDR3: CASSLRQGDQPQHF
DNA: TGCGCCAGCAGCTTGAGACAGGGAGATCAGCCCCAGCATTTT
D: TRBD1
V: TRBV5-1
J: TRBJ1-5

CDR3: CASTPLGQGAYNEQFF
DNA: TGTGCCAGTACCCCCTTGGGGCAGGGGGCCTACAATGAGCAGTTCTTC
D: TRBD1
V: TRBV19
J: TRBJ2-1

CDR3: CASSQKFRQGWDTQYF
DNA: TGCGCCAGCAGCCAAAAATTTCGACAGGGATGGGATACGCAGTATTTT
D: TRBD1
V: TRBV4-3
J: TRBJ2-3

CDR3: CASSSGTGNGYTF
DNA: TGTGCCAGCAGTTCCGGGACAGGGAATGGCTACACCTTC
D: TRBD1
V: TRBV27
J: TRBJ1-2

CDR3: CASGLVPRSNTEAFF
DNA: TGTGCTAGTGGTTTGGTACCCCGGTCGAACACTGAAGCTTTCTTT
D: .
V: TRBV12-5
J: TRBJ1-1

CDR3: CASSARTRLITDTQYF
DNA: TGTGCCAGCAGTGCCCGGACAAGGCTAATCACAGATACGCAGTATTTT
D: .
V: TRBV27
J: TRBJ2-3

CDR3: CASSIFTGGYTEAFF
DNA: TGTGCCAGTAGTATCTTTACAGGGGGCTATACTGAAGCTTTCTTT
D: TRBD1
V: TRBV19
J: TRBJ1-1